The 24 T cell receptor beta chains given below trace back to one sample, sequenced in a study of cytomegalovirus exposure and HLA in healthy donors. Vbeta (60) and Jbeta (13) primers were used in the PCR. The repertoire was sequenced with immunoSEQ multiplex PCR; TCRdb's copy has only in-frame clones and lacks some. The sample comprises approximately 200,000 clones, 60% to 85% of which are singletons, and 15% rests with the top ten. Material for sequencing was PBMCs. The source of these receptors is a middle-aged man in good health and CMV-seronegative.

This chain links TRBV5-6 with TRBJ1-6; D remains ambiguous. The V gene's germline CDR1 is SGHDT and CDR2 YYEEEE. V lost 2 bases to trimming and J lost 0 bases, with 9 bases between them. The CDR3 contains 16 residues. The CDR3 is CASSFSTGSYNSPLHF. The CDR3 DNA reads as TGTGCCAGCAGCTTTTCTACGGGCTCCTATAATTCACCCCTCCACTTT.

The chain joins TRBV2 to TRBJ2-5; 7 bases are a match to TRBD1. V lost 3 bases, J lost 2 bases, and 0 bases stayed unmatched. The V gene's germline CDR1 is SNHLY and CDR2 FYNNEI. This CDR3 region has 13 residues. CDR3 region: CASSDRGQETQYF. The CDR3 DNA is TGTGCCAGCAGTGACAGGGGGCAAGAGACCCAGTACTTC.

This chain uses TRBV6-6 with TRBJ1-1, with 8 nucleotides matching TRBD1. V lost 8 bases to trimming and J lost 2 bases; unmatched junction nucleotides: 1. The CDR3 is 12 residues long. CDR1 and CDR2 (germline): MNHNY, SVGAGI (reference sequence). The CDR3 protein is CASGTGNTEAFF. The DNA of the CDR3 is TGTGCCAGCGGGACAGGAAACACTGAAGCTTTCTTT.

The chain couples TRBV2 to TRBJ2-1; 7 positions match TRBD1. The CDR3 runs 14 residues. The V segment lost 8 bases and the J segment 10 bases; nucleotides outside the gene matches: 14. Per germline, CDR1 SNHLY and CDR2 FYNNEI. DNA for the CDR3: TGTGCCAGCGGACAGGCCAGGTCGTCTGGGGAGCAGTTCTTC. Its protein product is CASGQARSSGEQFF.

The sample holds one count of this clone. V is TRBV2 and J is TRBJ1-4, with 7 bases matching TRBD1. This CDR3 spans 16 amino acids. After removal of 5 bases from V and 7 bases from J, the junction contained 13 bases not matched to a gene. Germline V CDR1 and CDR2: SNHLY, FYNNEI. The CDR3 sequence: CASSRDRGGLSEKLFF. For the CDR3, the DNA is TGTGCCAGCAGTAGGGACAGAGGGGGGTTGAGTGAAAAACTGTTTTTT.

V usage is TRBV28 and J usage is TRBJ2-7; a possible D gene is TRBD2 (7 bases). The V end lost 5 bases, the J end lost 2 bases, and 16 bases lay between the germline ends. The CDR3 runs 15 residues. Looked up from germline, CDR1 is MDHEN and CDR2 is SYDVKM. CDR3: CASSRGGGGTYEQYF. CDR3 nucleotide sequence: TGTGCCAGCAGTAGGGGAGGGGGAGGAACCTACGAGCAGTACTTC. Full variable domain (outside the CDR3, taken from reference TRBV28 and TRBJ2-7): DVKVTQSSRYLVKRTGEKVFLECVQDMDHENMFWYRQDPGLGLRLIYFSYDVKMKEKGDIPEGYSVSREKKERFSLILESASTNQTSMYLCASSRGGGGTYEQYFGPGTRLTVT.

V is TRBV27 and J is TRBJ1-2; perhaps TRBD1 as D (5 bases). V was clipped by 5 bases and J by 2 bases, with 18 bases between them. CDR3 length equals 16 residues. Germline CDR1 and CDR2: MNHEY and SMNVEV (reference sequence). The CDR3 region is CASSQPPGTLNYGYTF. The CDR3 DNA sequence: TGTGCCAGCAGTCAACCCCCCGGGACTCTGAACTATGGCTACACCTTC.

The chain is built from TRBV7-9 and TRBJ2-5, with D unclear. Trimming took off 5 bases at V and 4 bases at J, with 14 bases between the two ends. This CDR3 is 14 amino acids long. Germline V lookup: CDR1 SEHNR, CDR2 FQNEAQ (reference sequence). The CDR3, as DNA: TGTGCCAGCAGCCCCGCCCTCCCCAGAGAGACCCAGTACTTC. As protein: CASSPALPRETQYF.

This clone was seen once. This chain links TRBV19 with TRBJ2-2, with TRBD2 identical over 13 bases. Germline CDR1 and CDR2: LNHDA and SQIVND (reference sequence). Trimming at V came to 11 bases and at J to 10 bases, leaving 19 bases not matched to a gene. CDR3 length: 17 amino acids. The chain's CDR3 is CASNTGTSGVLREELFF. The CDR3 coding sequence is TGTGCCTCGAATACGGGGACTAGCGGGGTATTACGGGAGGAGCTGTTTTTT.

V gene TRBV5-6 combines with J gene TRBJ1-5; D remains unclear. CDR3 length: 14 amino acids. Per germline, CDR1 SGHDT and CDR2 YYEEEE. Trimming took 2 bases from V and 7 from J, leaving 13 bases between them. The CDR3 DNA reads TGTGCCAGCAGCTTTGGTAGGCTAGAACAGCCCCAGCATTTT. Translated, it gives CASSFGRLEQPQHF.

This clone was seen more than once but under ten times. V and J are TRBV27 and TRBJ2-2; D remains ambiguous. This CDR3 is built from 12 residues. The germline CDR1 and CDR2 sequences are MNHEY and SMNVEV (reference sequence). Trimming stripped 1 base from V and 8 bases from J, with 5 bases between. The CDR3: CASSLYGGELFF. The CDR3 region has the DNA TGTGCCAGCAGTTTATACGGTGGGGAGCTGTTTTTT.

The chain couples TRBV13 to TRBJ2-1; 10 nucleotides align to TRBD2. The CDR3 has 15 amino acids. V trimming: 4 bases; J trimming: 4 bases; junction bases outside the gene matches: 4. CDR1 and CDR2 (germline): PRHDT, FYEKMQ (reference sequence). CDR3 sequence reads: CASSSSGRRYNEQFF. The CDR3 DNA follows: TGTGCCAGCAGCTCTAGCGGGAGAAGGTACAATGAGCAGTTCTTC.

The chain employs TRBV7-2 and TRBJ2-1; 14 bases align to TRBD2. The CDR3 consists of 14 residues. J gave up 13 bases and V 5 bases, and 7 bases lay outside the gene matches. Germline loops: CDR1 SGHTA, CDR2 FQGNSA. The CDR3 sequence: CASSIQTSGGAQFF. In DNA form, the CDR3 reads TGTGCCAGCAGCATACAGACTAGCGGGGGGGCCCAGTTCTTC.

J is TRBJ1-1 and V is TRBV19, with D maybe TRBD1 (6 bases). Germline V gene sequence: CDR1 LNHDA, CDR2 SQIVND (reference sequence). The length of the CDR3 is 13 residues. The germline V and J ends were trimmed by 1 base and 5 bases, with 8 bases remaining between them. The CDR3 here is CASSIAGETEAFF. The CDR3, as DNA: TGTGCCAGTAGTATAGCAGGGGAAACTGAAGCTTTCTTT.

V usage is TRBV13 and J usage is TRBJ1-2; a possible D gene is TRBD1 (5 bases). CDR1 and CDR2 from the germline V gene are PRHDT and FYEKMQ (reference sequence). This CDR3 is 15 amino acids long. V was trimmed by 0 bases and J by 7 bases, leaving 15 bases between them. Written as DNA, the CDR3 is TGTGCCAGCAGCTTAGGGGATAGGCTCGGGGGTGGCTACACCTTC. Amino acids: CASSLGDRLGGGYTF.

The chain combines TRBV7-2 with TRBJ2-1; D unclear. Germline CDR1 reads SGHTA; CDR2 reads FQGNSA. The CDR3 is 12 residues long. V was pared by 6 bases and J by 6 bases, with 9 bases between. In nucleotides, the CDR3 is TGTGCCAGCAGGCGAGTTAGCAATGAGCAGTTCTTC. The encoded protein is CASRRVSNEQFF. The complete variable domain, with remaining parts taken from reference TRBV7-2 and TRBJ2-1, reads GAGVSQSPSNKVTEKGKDVELRCDPISGHTALYWYRQSLGQGLEFLIYFQGNSAPDKSGLPSDRFSAERTGGSVSTLTIQRTQQEDSAVYLCASRRVSNEQFFGPGTRLTVL.

Only a few counts were recorded for this clone. V usage is TRBV4-2 and J usage is TRBJ2-1; D might be TRBD2 (6 bases). Trimming left V 1 base short and J 2 bases short, with 15 bases between. CDR3 length: 17 residues. Germline V gives CDR1 LGHNA, CDR2 YNFKEQ. The CDR3 reads CASSQVRSSETYNEQFF. Here the CDR3 DNA reads TGTGCCAGCAGCCAAGTACGGTCTAGCGAAACCTACAATGAGCAGTTCTTC.

This sequence joins TRBV4-1 and TRBJ2-6; TRBD1 matches at 8 bases. Germline CDR1 is MGHRA and CDR2 is YSYEKL. J gave up 0 bases and V 4 bases, and 2 bases lay outside the gene matches. The CDR3 has 16 residues. The CDR3 DNA reads as TGCGCCAGCAGCCGAGACAGGGGCTCTGGGGCCAACGTCCTGACTTTC. Translated, it gives CASSRDRGSGANVLTF.

The chain combines TRBV14 with TRBJ1-1, with D perhaps TRBD1 (5 bases). With 4 bases removed from V and 3 bases from J, the gap between germline ends came to 9 bases. This CDR3 has 13 amino acids. CDR1 SGHDN and CDR2 FVKESK come from the germline V gene. CDR3 sequence (DNA): TGTGCCAGCAGCCTCAAGGGGTACACTGAAGCTTTCTTT. Residues: CASSLKGYTEAFF.

The V and J genes are TRBV27 and TRBJ1-1, with D perhaps TRBD1 (5 bases). The CDR3 covers 15 residues. The germline V gene encodes CDR1 MNHEY and CDR2 SMNVEV (reference sequence). Trimming cost V 5 bases and J 5 bases, with 18 bases left between them. This chain's CDR3 is CASSPQGIGGTEAFF. As DNA, the CDR3 is TGTGCCAGCAGTCCCCAGGGTATTGGTGGTACTGAAGCTTTCTTT.

The chain links TRBV19 to TRBJ1-2, with D maybe TRBD1 (6 bases). The V gene lost 7 bases and the J gene lost 2 bases, with 11 bases spanning the gap. The germline V gene encodes CDR1 LNHDA and CDR2 SQIVND (reference sequence). The CDR3 is 13 residues long. The CDR3 region is CASTLQGNYGYTF. The DNA for the CDR3 is TGTGCCAGTACTCTACAGGGAAACTATGGCTACACCTTC.

This clone was seen a handful of times. The chain employs TRBV15 and TRBJ2-7; a possible D gene is TRBD1 (5 bases). The CDR3 is made up of 14 amino acids. Germline CDR1 is LNHNV and CDR2 is YYDKDF (reference sequence). The ends were cut back, 5 bases at V and 0 bases at J, with 11 bases in the middle. The CDR3 sequence: CATSPARVSYEQYF. DNA for the CDR3: TGTGCCACCAGCCCCGCCAGGGTCTCCTACGAGCAGTACTTC. Full variable domain (missing parts from reference TRBV15 and TRBJ2-7): DAMVIQNPRYQVTQFGKPVTLSCSQTLNHNVMYWYQQKSSQAPKLLFHYYDKDFNNEADTPDNFQSRRPNTSFCFLDIRSPGLGDTAMYLCATSPARVSYEQYFGPGTRLTVT.

The chain employs TRBV6-1 and TRBJ1-5, with TRBD1 matching 7 bases. The CDR3 is made up of 16 amino acids. J lost 0 bases, V lost 2 bases, and 4 bases had no gene match. Germline lookup yields CDR1 MNHNS and CDR2 SASEGT. In nucleotides, the CDR3 is TGTGCCAGCAGTGAACCGGGACAGAATAGCAATCAGCCCCAGCATTTT. Amino acid sequence: CASSEPGQNSNQPQHF.

There are a few counts of this clone. DNA for the CDR3: TGTGCCAGCAGTGACCCGGGACTAGCACGGTACGAGCAGTACTTC. Translating gives CASSDPGLARYEQYF. This chain connects TRBV28 to TRBJ2-7, with 9 positions matching TRBD2. Germline V CDR1 and CDR2: MDHEN, SYDVKM. CDR3 length: 15 residues. J was trimmed by 4 bases and V by 5 bases; bases with no gene match: 9.